This TCR beta chain was identified in a study of cytomegalovirus exposure and HLA in healthy donors. Study-level findings and limits: Later analysis suggested links between common viral pathogens and several top significant clusters. It was 150 to 200 TCR beta chains that were listed as cytomegalovirus-associated. Across HLA loci, a later analysis found differing TCR association rates, with DRB1 most and HLA-C fewest.

CDR3 length equals 16 residues. With 0 bases removed from V and 2 bases from J, the gap between germline ends came to 14 bases. CDR1 and CDR2 (germline): SGHRS, YFSETQ. This clone appeared a few times. Its antigen is as yet unknown. PCR involved 60 Vbeta and 13 Jbeta primers. Clones were read by immunoSEQ multiplex PCR, and TCRdb kept only the in-frame ones, dropping some. The sample yields 90,000 or so clones, nearly 70% seen once. This sequence joins TRBV5-1 and TRBJ1-2, with a tentative D call TRBD1 (6 bases). Sequencing was carried out using PBMCs. This sequence was found in a man in his fifties or sixties in good health and CMV-seronegative. CDR3 coding DNA: TGCGCCAGCAGCTTGGGCCCCCCAGGGGCGAACTATGGCTACACCTTC. The encoded protein is CASSLGPPGANYGYTF.